One and the same sample provided the 31 T cell receptor beta chains below, sequenced in a study of T cell repertoires and HLA-DP antigens. Libraries were prepared by immunoSEQ multiplex PCR; TCRdb keeps only in-frame clonotypes and omits some of them. Among around 90,000 clones listed, around nine tenths were seen once. Their antigens are not known. Sequenced material: CD4+ T cells from PBMCs. The source of these receptors is a middle-aged man in good health and CMV-seronegative.

V usage is TRBV9 and J usage is TRBJ1-2, with D perhaps matching TRBD1 (5 bases). Trimming stripped 0 bases from V and 5 bases from J, with 11 bases between. The CDR3 has 14 residues. Germline lookup yields CDR1 SGDLS and CDR2 YYNGEE. The CDR3: CASSVDSGQYGYTF. In nucleotides, the CDR3 is TGTGCCAGCAGCGTAGATTCGGGGCAGTATGGCTACACCTTC.

This rearrangement joins TRBV18 to TRBJ2-7; TRBD2 aligns across 11 bases. The V gene's germline CDR1 is KGHSH and CDR2 LQKENI. V was clipped by 4 bases and J by 3 bases; unmatched bases: 8. There are 16 residues in the CDR3. CDR3 nucleotide sequence: TGTGCCAGCTCACTGACCGGGACTAGCGGAAACTACGAGCAGTACTTC. Residues: CASSLTGTSGNYEQYF.

The chain employs TRBV30 and TRBJ1-1; D remains ambiguous. V was cut by 7 bases and J by 0 bases, with 12 bases left in between. The CDR3 spans 13 residues. The germline V gene has CDR1 GTSNPN and CDR2 SVGIG (reference sequence). CDR3 protein: CALQREMNTEAFF. The CDR3, as DNA: TGTGCCTTACAACGGGAAATGAACACTGAAGCTTTCTTT. The full variable domain, its missing parts supplied by reference TRBV30 and TRBJ1-1, is SQTIHQWPATLVQPVGSPLSLECTVEGTSNPNLYWYRQAAGRGLQLLFYSVGIGQISSEVPQNLSASRPQDRQFILSSKKLLLSDSGFYLCALQREMNTEAFFGQGTRLTVV.

The CDR3 loop is CASSTVPKTMNTEAFF. DNA of the CDR3: TGTGCCAGCAGCACCGTTCCGAAGACCATGAACACTGAAGCTTTCTTT. The V and J genes are TRBV11-2 and TRBJ1-1; D remains ambiguous. Trimming pared 5 bases from V and 0 bases from J, leaving 16 bases between. This CDR3 has 16 residues. Germline assignment: CDR1 SGHAT and CDR2 FQNNGV.

The genes are TRBV6-5 and TRBJ1-1; TRBD1 agrees at 8 bases. J was trimmed by 0 bases and V by 5 bases; bases with no gene match: 5. This CDR3 is built from 15 residues. Germline loops: CDR1 MNHEY, CDR2 SVGAGI. CDR3: CASSTDRGMNTEAFF. The CDR3 DNA sequence: TGTGCCAGCAGTACTGACAGGGGCATGAACACTGAAGCTTTCTTT.

The J gene is TRBJ2-2, the V gene TRBV9, with 8 bases matching TRBD1. The CDR3 sequence is 15 residues long. From germline, CDR1 is SGDLS and CDR2 YYNGEE. The J segment lost 4 bases and the V segment lost 3 bases, leaving 5 bases of the junction unmatched. In nucleotides, the CDR3 is TGTGCCAGCAGCGGACAGGGGATGAGCACCGGGGAGCTGTTTTTT. It specifies CASSGQGMSTGELFF.

The V and J genes are TRBV19 and TRBJ2-1; 7 positions agree with TRBD2. Germline CDR1 reads LNHDA; CDR2 reads SQIVND (reference sequence). V trimming: 6 bases; J trimming: 2 bases; junction bases outside the gene matches: 4. The CDR3 is 14 residues long. For the CDR3, the DNA is TGTGCCAGTAGCTCAGCGGGACCCTACAATGAGCAGTTCTTC. It specifies CASSSAGPYNEQFF.

The chain joins TRBV30 to TRBJ2-7; D possibly matches TRBD1 or TRBD2 (6 bases each). The germline gives CDR1 GTSNPN, CDR2 SVGIG (reference sequence). CDR3 length: 12 amino acids. Trimming took 0 bases from V and 5 from J, leaving 8 bases between them. CDR3 in amino acids: CAWSVGGHEQYF. The CDR3 DNA is TGTGCCTGGAGTGTGGGGGGCCACGAGCAGTACTTC.

Turning to this clone: Distinct nucleotide sequences in the sample also encode this CDR3. This chain joins TRBV28 and TRBJ2-6; D gene uncertain. Trimming shortened V by 2 bases and J by 2 bases, and 7 bases separated the two germline ends. The CDR3 is made up of 15 amino acids. Germline V gene lookup returns CDR1 MDHEN and CDR2 SYDVKM. The CDR3, as DNA: TGTGCCAGCAGTTTACGCCTCCCTGGGGCCAACGTCCTGACTTTC. This translates into CASSLRLPGANVLTF.

The chain recombines TRBV19 with TRBJ2-7; tentative D call: TRBD2 (5 bases). The CDR3 contains 11 residues. Per germline, CDR1 LNHDA and CDR2 SQIVND (reference sequence). Between the trimmed V and J ends, which lost 5 bases and 13 bases, there was a span of 15 bases. CDR3 nucleotides: TGTGCCAGTAGTGGGAGTACGAGCCGATACTTC. Residues: CASSGSTSRYF.

The chain couples TRBV10-2 to TRBJ2-2; D gene unclear. Germline V gene data show CDR1 as WSHSY and CDR2 as SAAADI. This CDR3 contains 16 residues. V was pared by 4 bases and J by 2 bases, with 14 bases between. Written as DNA, the CDR3 is TGCGCCAGCAGTGCGTTGGGTCAGATTAACACCGGGGAGCTGTTTTTT. This gives the protein CASSALGQINTGELFF.

This clone was seen only once. The V and J genes are TRBV6-5 and TRBJ1-2; D unclear. Germline CDR1 and CDR2: MNHEY and SVGAGI. V was cut by 6 bases and J by 6 bases, with 17 bases left in between. The CDR3 runs 14 residues. Here the CDR3 DNA reads TGTGCCAGCAGCCAAGACCTTACTCCGGATGGCTACACCTTC. It is translated as CASSQDLTPDGYTF.

This chain connects TRBV19 to TRBJ2-3; perhaps TRBD1 as D (5 bases). Germline CDR1 reads LNHDA; CDR2 reads SQIVND (reference sequence). CDR3 length: 16 residues. With 2 bases removed from V and 0 bases from J, the gap between germline ends came to 12 bases. The CDR3 DNA follows: TGTGCCAGTAGTATATTGGGCAGGGTGAGCACAGATACGCAGTATTTT. Residues: CASSILGRVSTDTQYF.

The rearrangement links TRBV28 to TRBJ2-7, with 10 bases that match TRBD2. From germline, CDR1 is MDHEN and CDR2 SYDVKM. With V trimmed by 6 bases and J by 0 bases, 20 bases remained unmatched. The CDR3 runs 20 residues. The CDR3 DNA sequence: TGTGCCAGCAGCTCCACAGGCGGGCTAGCGGGAGTTTTCAGCTCCTACGAGCAGTACTTC. Amino acid sequence: CASSSTGGLAGVFSSYEQYF.

The rearrangement links TRBV21-1 to TRBJ2-5; the table assigns TRBD1, which was not confirmed against the DNA. TRBV21-1 is shown as a pseudogene. This CDR3 comprises 15 residues. CDR3 loop: CASSKVQGLQETQYF. The CDR3 nucleotides read TGTGCCAGCAGCAAAGTACAGGGGCTACAAGAGACCCAGTACTTC.

The chain is built from TRBV5-1 and TRBJ2-5, with 8 bases lining up with TRBD2. Germline assignment: CDR1 SGHRS and CDR2 YFSETQ. Trimming cost V 4 bases and J 1 base; bases outside gene matches: 3. This CDR3 comprises 14 residues. CDR3 DNA: TGCGCCAGCAGCCCGGGGGGGCTCCAAGAGACCCAGTACTTC. As protein: CASSPGGLQETQYF.

The chain employs TRBV7-2 and TRBJ2-3; no clear D. Deletions cut 0 bases from V and 3 bases from J, with 7 bases between. Per the germline V gene, CDR1 is SGHTA and CDR2 is FQGNSA. There are 14 residues in the CDR3. The CDR3 spells CASSLASVTDTQYF. The DNA for the CDR3 is TGTGCCAGCAGCTTAGCCAGCGTAACAGATACGCAGTATTTT.

Judged by abundance, this clone is medium-sized. The V call is TRBV7-6, the J call TRBJ2-7; D is unclear. V was trimmed by 8 bases and J by 0 bases, leaving 11 bases between them. The CDR3 is 13 amino acids. CDR1 is SGHVS, CDR2 FNYEAQ, per germline. The CDR3 sequence is CASQAGRSYEQYF. CDR3 nucleotides: TGTGCCAGCCAGGCTGGGCGCTCCTACGAGCAGTACTTC.

The rearrangement uses TRBV29-1 and TRBJ2-5; 9 bases agree with TRBD1. This CDR3 spans 14 amino acids. The V gene's germline CDR1 is SQVTM and CDR2 ANQGSEA. The V segment lost 6 bases and the J segment 4 bases; nucleotides outside the gene matches: 9. The CDR3 DNA is TGCAGCGTCCAAGGACAGGGACAGGGAGAGACCCAGTACTTC. Translation gives CSVQGQGQGETQYF.

The V gene is TRBV7-2, the J gene TRBJ2-1; 7 bases line up with TRBD2. This CDR3 has 17 residues. Germline V CDR1 and CDR2: SGHTA, FQGNSA. The trim removed 5 bases at V and 7 bases at J, leaving 17 bases unmatched. The CDR3 loop reads CASSPRRAGRFRNEQFF. CDR3 DNA: TGTGCCAGCAGCCCCCGTAGGGCCGGGAGGTTCAGGAATGAGCAGTTCTTC.

This clone has just a few counts. The chain carries TRBV29-1 and TRBJ2-7; possibly TRBD1 or TRBD2 for D (5 bases each). V was trimmed by 4 bases and J by 2 bases, leaving 9 bases between them. The CDR3 consists of 12 residues. CDR1 and CDR2 from the germline V gene are SQVTM and ANQGSEA. The CDR3, as DNA: TGCAGCGTTGGAATGGGGGCCTACGAGCAGTACTTC. Translated, it gives CSVGMGAYEQYF.

The chain has TRBV9 and TRBJ2-1; 14 bases map to TRBD2. Germline-derived CDR1 and CDR2 are SGDLS and YYNGEE. J lost 9 bases, V lost 4 bases, and 6 bases had no gene match. The CDR3 length is 15 residues. Here the CDR3 reads CASSPWTSGRLEQFF. Here the CDR3 DNA reads TGTGCCAGCAGCCCCTGGACTAGCGGGAGGCTTGAGCAGTTCTTC.

The chain employs TRBV2 and TRBJ2-3; a weak D match, TRBD1 (5 bases). V lost 3 bases to trimming and J lost 1 base, with 11 bases between them. Germline CDR1 reads SNHLY; CDR2 reads FYNNEI. CDR3 length equals 15 residues. CDR3 protein: CASSDSRAGTDTQYF. CDR3 bases: TGTGCCAGCAGTGACAGCAGGGCCGGCACAGATACGCAGTATTTT.

J is TRBJ2-2 and V is TRBV5-1; D perhaps matches TRBD1 (6 bases). The CDR3 runs 14 residues. V was shortened by 5 bases and J by 4 bases, with 12 bases between the two germline ends. Germline V gives CDR1 SGHRS, CDR2 YFSETQ. The CDR3 DNA reads TGCGCCAGCAGAGGGACAATCCTCACCGGGGAGCTGTTTTTT. Amino acid sequence: CASRGTILTGELFF.

CDR3 sequence: CASSVDGTSSYEQYF. CDR3 bases: TGTGCCAGCAGCGTAGACGGGACCTCTTCCTACGAGCAGTACTTC. The chain employs TRBV9 and TRBJ2-7; D tentatively reads TRBD1 or TRBD2 (5 bases each). CDR3 length: 15 residues. Germline CDR1 is SGDLS and CDR2 is YYNGEE. V lost 0 bases, J lost 1 base, and 11 bases lay in between.

This clone occurred once. CDR3 sequence reads: CASTIGNTEAFF. The CDR3 DNA is TGTGCCAGCACCATAGGGAACACTGAAGCTTTCTTT. The chain employs TRBV6-6 and TRBJ1-1; D call uncertain. Germline V gene lookup returns CDR1 MNHNY and CDR2 SVGAGI (reference sequence). The CDR3 has 12 residues. V gave up 7 bases and J gave up 1 base, with 7 bases separating them.

The chain carries TRBV7-9 and TRBJ1-3; D not resolved. The CDR3 is 12 amino acids. Germline CDR1 is SEHNR and CDR2 is FQNEAQ (reference sequence). The ends were cut back, 1 base at V and 4 bases at J, with 2 bases in the middle. The CDR3 sequence: CASSLGGNTIYF. As DNA, the CDR3 is TGTGCCAGCAGCTTAGGCGGAAACACCATATATTTT.

J is TRBJ1-3 and V is TRBV9, with 7 bases matching TRBD1. Germline loops: CDR1 SGDLS, CDR2 YYNGEE. The CDR3 is 15 amino acids. Losses at the gene ends were 0 bases for V and 4 bases for J; bases not matched to a gene: 4. CDR3 in amino acids: CASSVEGAEGNTIYF. In nucleotides, the CDR3 is TGTGCCAGCAGCGTAGAGGGGGCTGAAGGAAACACCATATATTTT.

This sequence joins TRBV13 and TRBJ2-3; 12 bases line up with TRBD2. The V segment lost 1 base and the J segment 0 bases; nucleotides outside the gene matches: 5. This CDR3 has 18 residues. Per the germline V gene, CDR1 is PRHDT and CDR2 is FYEKMQ (reference sequence). Here the CDR3 reads CASSLAGTSGYSTDTQYF. The CDR3 bases are TGTGCCAGCAGCTTAGCAGGGACTAGCGGGTATAGCACAGATACGCAGTATTTT.

This chain links TRBV9 with TRBJ1-2; unclear D gene. Per the germline V gene, CDR1 is SGDLS and CDR2 is YYNGEE. Trimming took off 0 bases at V and 2 bases at J, with 5 bases between the two ends. The CDR3 runs 13 residues. The CDR3 here is CASSVEDNYGYTF. Here the CDR3 DNA reads TGTGCCAGCAGCGTAGAGGACAACTATGGCTACACCTTC.

The chain employs TRBV7-9 and TRBJ1-1; D is undetermined. The CDR3 spans 15 residues. V was clipped by 0 bases and J by 4 bases, with 12 bases between them. Germline values: CDR1 SEHNR, CDR2 FQNEAQ (reference sequence). The CDR3 DNA reads as TGTGCCAGCAGCTTAGCGCTTGGTGTAGGCACTGAAGCTTTCTTT. Its protein is CASSLALGVGTEAFF.